Below, one T cell receptor (beta chain) is given with its context. The cohort excluded patients with autoimmune disease history or systemic immunosuppression. Sequenced by immunoSEQ multiplex PCR; TCRdb stores in-frame clones only, minus some. The table records about 84,000 clones, about 85% of them present only once. These data belong to a study of OX40 agonist ivuxolimab in advanced cancers. The germline V gene has CDR1 SGHAT and CDR2 FQNNGV. Trimming left V 1 base short and J 7 bases short, with 14 bases between. The CDR3 totals 14 residues. The sample consisted of CD4+ or CD8+ T cells sorted from blood, taken in a trial of the OX40 agonist ivuxolimab. The source of this sequence is an adult with an advanced solid tumor such as melanoma, head and neck, liver or kidney cancer. The chain uses TRBV11-2 and TRBJ2-7, with unresolved D. As DNA, the CDR3 is TGTGCCAGCAGCTTAGGCTCTCACAGCTTTGAGCAGTACTTC. Amino acid sequence: CASSLGSHSFEQYF.